This T cell receptor (beta chain) was captured by sequencing in a study of blood T cell repertoires in COVID-19. For the study at large: Sites in the United States, Italy and Spain provided acute and convalescent COVID-19 samples. The analysed material was cDNA or gDNA that came from T cells, B-cell-depleted T cells, or PBMCs.

The CDR3 covers 13 residues. CDR1 and CDR2 (germline): MNHEY, SVGAGI. The junction had 8 bases not matched to a gene; V was cut back by 8 bases and J by 9 bases. Recruited during active infection, patients (from Seattle) were subsequently followed longitudinally. How the authors handled the data: Reference gene primers were amplified, and this amplification served to estimate nucleated cell counts. Sequenced by immunoSEQ multiplex PCR; TCRdb stores in-frame clones only, minus some. From that table come the V and J calls and clone size; the DNA was used to work out D and trimming. The repertoire holds about 160,000 clones, with about 85% as singletons.

This chain connects TRBV6-5 to TRBJ2-4; 9 bases match TRBD1. The clonotype originates from a man aged 80 or over with COVID-19, enrolled during active disease. The specimen sequenced was peripheral blood. CDR3 sequence (DNA): TGTGCCAGCGGGTGGGACAGGGAGGCCATTCAGTACTTC. Residues: CASGWDREAIQYF.